The rows below give T cell receptor beta chains drawn from one sample of a study of beta chain features in type 1 diabetes. Profiling relied on immunoSEQ multiplex PCR, and the TCRdb table lists in-frame clones only, not all of them. The sample has around 280,000 clones, around 16% seen once. The sample consisted of naive CD4+ T cells from blood. All receptors come from a man aged 18 to 29 with type 1 diabetes. Both conserved end residues are part of each CDR3. The D gene is left open where the match is weak. Expanded clones are given a class, and other clones once, few, many or no size at all.

.	TRBJ2-7	.	TRBV6-5	CASSGGNYEQYF	TGTGCCAGCAGTGGCGGAAACTACGAGCAGTACTTC
TRBD1	TRBJ2-7	.	TRBV7-2	CASIPDRGSYEQYF	TGTGCCAGCATCCCTGACAGGGGGTCCTACGAGCAGTACTTC
.	TRBJ1-2	few	TRBV29-1	CSVEDSRWGYTF	TGCAGCGTCGAGGACTCCCGCTGGGGCTACACCTTC
.	TRBJ1-2	.	TRBV4-3	CASSQPGANYGYTF	TGCGCCAGCAGCCAACCCGGTGCTAACTATGGCTACACCTTC
.	TRBJ1-1	few	TRBV28	CASSAAGENTEAFF	TGTGCCAGCAGCGCGGCTGGAGAAAACACTGAAGCTTTCTTT
.	TRBJ2-5	.	TRBV7-8	CASSLRRVAETQYF	TGTGCCAGCAGCTTGCGGCGGGTGGCGGAGACCCAGTACTTC
.	TRBJ1-1	.	TRBV7-2	CASSFTGDTEAFF	TGTGCCAGCAGCTTCACAGGAGACACTGAAGCTTTCTTT
TRBD1	TRBJ2-1	few	TRBV30	CAWSALRDRGLYEQFF	TGTGCCTGGAGTGCGCTCCGGGACAGGGGGCTCTATGAGCAGTTCTTC
TRBD1	TRBJ2-3	.	TRBV5-6	CASSADRVVDTQYF	TGTGCCAGCAGCGCCGACAGGGTGGTAGATACGCAGTATTTT
.	TRBJ1-2	.	TRBV4-1	CASSQDRQYGYTF	TGCGCCAGCAGCCAAGATCGACAGTATGGCTACACCTTC
.	TRBJ1-1	.	TRBV7-2	CASSFGGNTEAFF	TGTGCCAGCAGCTTTGGCGGGAACACTGAAGCTTTCTTT
.	TRBJ1-2	.	TRBV14	CASSPGTYYGYTF	TGTGCCAGCAGCCCCGGGACTTACTATGGCTACACCTTC
TRBD1	TRBJ2-3	few	TRBV5-4	CASSLALGRGRDTQYF	TGTGCCAGCAGCTTGGCCTTGGGCAGGGGGCGAGATACGCAGTATTTT
TRBD2	TRBJ2-3	.	TRBV5-1	CASSSGTSTDTQYF	TGCGCCAGCAGCTCCGGGACTAGTACGGATACGCAGTATTTT
TRBD1	TRBJ2-7	.	TRBV18	CASSPGQGGKYEQYF	TGTGCCAGCTCACCGGGACAGGGAGGGAAATACGAGCAGTACTTC
TRBD1	TRBJ1-2	few	TRBV29-1	CSVEFRDRGYGYTF	TGCAGCGTTGAGTTTCGGGACAGGGGCTATGGCTACACCTTC
.	TRBJ1-1	.	TRBV29-1	CSVGQVLNTEAFF	TGCAGCGTTGGTCAGGTCCTGAACACTGAAGCTTTCTTT
TRBD2	TRBJ2-4	.	TRBV7-2	CASSLLGSGMNIQYF	TGTGCCAGCAGCTTGCTCGGAAGCGGGATGAACATTCAGTACTTC
TRBD2	TRBJ2-5	.	TRBV28	CASRRAGGPSYAQYF	TGTGCCAGCAGGCGAGCGGGGGGCCCCTCCTACGCCCAGTACTTC
.	TRBJ1-1	few	TRBV7-9	CASSLFTKDTEAFF	TGTGCCAGCAGCTTATTTACAAAAGACACTGAAGCTTTCTTT
.	TRBJ2-3	.	TRBV9	CASSVALSTDTQYF	TGTGCCAGCAGCGTAGCACTTTCCACAGATACGCAGTATTTT
.	TRBJ1-5	few	TRBV7-9	CASSYGQFSNQPQHF	TGTGCCAGCAGCTACGGACAGTTTAGCAATCAGCCCCAGCATTTT
.	TRBJ1-2	few	TRBV5-4	CASSPDTNYGYTF	TGTGCCAGCAGCCCGGACACTAACTATGGCTACACCTTC
.	TRBJ1-2	.	TRBV7-2	CASSFRAGDSYGYTF	TGTGCCAGCAGCTTTAGGGCAGGGGATTCCTATGGCTACACCTTC
.	TRBJ1-2	.	TRBV6-5	CASSYSGGYGYTF	TGTGCCAGCAGTTACTCGGGAGGATATGGCTACACCTTC
.	TRBJ2-5	few	TRBV30	CAWSAGGETQYF	TGTGCCTGGAGTGCGGGTGGAGAGACCCAGTACTTC
.	TRBJ2-4	few	TRBV5-1	CASSVTGSAKNIQYF	TGCGCCAGCAGCGTAACAGGGTCAGCCAAAAACATTCAGTACTTC
TRBD2	TRBJ2-2	few	TRBV9	CASSVVSGRHTGELFF	TGTGCCAGCAGCGTAGTCAGCGGGAGGCACACCGGGGAGCTGTTTTTT
.	TRBJ2-7	.	TRBV28	CASSSTAVMYEQYF	TGTGCCAGCAGTTCGACAGCCGTAATGTACGAGCAGTACTTC
.	TRBJ2-1	few	TRBV5-6	CASSLDRGNFYNEQFF	TGTGCCAGCAGCTTGGATCGGGGAAACTTCTACAATGAGCAGTTCTTC
.	TRBJ2-5	.	TRBV28	CASSRTLQETQYF	TGTGCCAGCAGTCGGACACTACAAGAGACCCAGTACTTC
.	TRBJ2-1	.	TRBV7-9	CASSLVRGSYNEQFF	TGTGCCAGCAGCTTAGTCAGAGGCTCCTACAATGAGCAGTTCTTC
TRBD1	TRBJ2-7	.	TRBV28	CASSSEGQGTPYEQYF	TGTGCCAGCAGTTCGGAGGGACAGGGGACGCCCTACGAGCAGTACTTC
TRBD2	TRBJ2-2	few	TRBV30	CAWSVSRVGGASGKFNTGELFF	TGTGCCTGGAGTGTATCCAGGGTTGGGGGGGCTAGCGGGAAATTTAACACCGGGGAGCTGTTTTTT
.	TRBJ2-1	few	TRBV7-8	CASSSNRAYNEQFF	TGTGCCAGCAGCTCAAACAGAGCCTACAATGAGCAGTTCTTC
.	TRBJ1-3	.	TRBV29-1	CSVGDFSSGNTIYF	TGCAGCGTAGGGGACTTTTCCTCTGGAAACACCATATATTTT
TRBD2	TRBJ2-1	.	TRBV9	CASSVAPSGSNEQFF	TGTGCCAGCAGCGTAGCGCCTAGCGGGAGCAATGAGCAGTTCTTC
TRBD1	TRBJ2-5	.	TRBV27	CASSANRGLQETQYF	TGTGCCAGCAGTGCAAACAGGGGGCTTCAAGAGACCCAGTACTTC
.	TRBJ2-4	.	TRBV18	CASSPGVAKNIQYF	TGTGCCAGCTCACCCGGGGTAGCCAAAAACATTCAGTACTTC
.	TRBJ1-2	few	TRBV9	CASWRDPSNYGYTF	TGTGCCAGTTGGAGGGACCCTTCTAACTATGGCTACACCTTC
TRBD2	TRBJ2-7	.	TRBV7-8	CASSPPRGGSYEQYF	TGTGCCAGCAGCCCTCCCCGGGGGGGGTCCTACGAGCAGTACTTC
TRBD1	TRBJ1-5	.	TRBV30	CAWSATGTQPQHF	TGTGCCTGGAGTGCGACAGGGACTCAGCCCCAGCATTTT
.	TRBJ1-2	few	TRBV27	CASSSTGYGYTF	TGTGCCAGCAGTTCCACAGGCTATGGCTACACCTTC
TRBD1	TRBJ2-5	.	TRBV7-2	CASSFTGGLQETQYF	TGTGCCAGCAGCTTCACAGGGGGATTACAAGAGACCCAGTACTTC
TRBD1	TRBJ1-1	few	TRBV2	CASSLYRQGTVNTEAFF	TGTGCCAGCAGCCTTTACCGACAGGGGACCGTGAACACTGAAGCTTTCTTT
.	TRBJ2-7	.	TRBV27	CASSLNPGYEQYF	TGTGCCAGCAGTTTAAATCCGGGTTACGAGCAGTACTTC
.	TRBJ1-5	few	TRBV6-1	CASSVLGRQHF	TGTGCCAGCAGTGTTCTGGGCCGGCAGCATTTT
.	TRBJ2-7	.	TRBV5-4	CASSRPNRVSEQYF	TGTGCCAGCAGCCGACCCAACAGGGTTAGCGAGCAGTACTTC
.	TRBJ1-3	few	TRBV29-1	CSVRGLFTGNTIYF	TGCAGCGTTAGAGGACTTTTTACTGGAAACACCATATATTTT
TRBD2	TRBJ2-3	.	TRBV5-4	CASSTTGGRTDTQYF	TGTGCCAGCAGCACTACGGGGGGACGCACAGATACGCAGTATTTT
.	TRBJ2-5	.	TRBV28	CASSLAQGWETQYF	TGTGCCAGCAGTTTAGCGCAGGGTTGGGAGACCCAGTACTTC
.	TRBJ2-3	few	TRBV9	CASSPRVGRAPDTQYF	TGTGCCAGCAGCCCCAGGGTGGGCAGGGCCCCAGATACGCAGTATTTT
.	TRBJ1-2	few	TRBV28	CASSERSLYGYTF	TGTGCCAGCAGTGAGAGAAGTCTCTATGGCTACACCTTC
.	TRBJ1-5	few	TRBV28	CASSRTADQPQHF	TGTGCCAGCTCAAGGACAGCCGATCAGCCCCAGCATTTT